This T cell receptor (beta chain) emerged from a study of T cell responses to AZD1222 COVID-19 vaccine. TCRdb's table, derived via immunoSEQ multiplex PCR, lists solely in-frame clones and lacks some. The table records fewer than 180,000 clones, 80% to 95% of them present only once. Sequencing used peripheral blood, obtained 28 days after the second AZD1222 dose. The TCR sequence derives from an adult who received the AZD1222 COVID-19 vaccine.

The CDR3, as DNA: TGTGCCATCAGTGAGCCTGACGGTTACACTGAAGCTTTCTTT. Protein: CAISEPDGYTEAFF. This sequence joins TRBV10-3 and TRBJ1-1; D is unclear. The V end lost 2 bases, the J end lost 3 bases, and 10 bases lay between the germline ends. CDR3 size: 14 residues. CDR1 and CDR2 from the germline V gene are ENHRY and SYGVKD.